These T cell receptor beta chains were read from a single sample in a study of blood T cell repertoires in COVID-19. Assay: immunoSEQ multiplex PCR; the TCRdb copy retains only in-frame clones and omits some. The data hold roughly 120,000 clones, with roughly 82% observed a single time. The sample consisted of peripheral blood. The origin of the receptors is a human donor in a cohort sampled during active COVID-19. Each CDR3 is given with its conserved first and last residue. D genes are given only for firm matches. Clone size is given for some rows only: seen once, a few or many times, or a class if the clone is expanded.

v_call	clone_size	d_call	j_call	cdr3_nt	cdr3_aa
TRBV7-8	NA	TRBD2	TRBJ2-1	TGTGCCAGCAGCTTACCTGATGGCGGGAGGTTCCGGAGCTCCTACAATGAGCAGTTCTTC	CASSLPDGGRFRSSYNEQFF
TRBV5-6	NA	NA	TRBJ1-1	TGTGCCAGCACCCTGCCCACACGGAACACTGAAGCTTTCTTT	CASTLPTRNTEAFF
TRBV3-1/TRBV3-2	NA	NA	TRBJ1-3	TGTGCCAGCAGCTCAATCAGGGGCTCTGGAAACACCATATATTTT	CASSSIRGSGNTIYF
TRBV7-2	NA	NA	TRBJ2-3	TGTGCCAGCAGATTCAAACTAGAGACAGATACGCAGTATTTT	CASRFKLETDTQYF
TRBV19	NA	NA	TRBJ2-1	TGTGCCAGTAGTTCCCGAGGCTCCGATGAGCAGTTCTTC	CASSSRGSDEQFF
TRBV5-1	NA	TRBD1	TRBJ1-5	TGCGCCAGCAGCCCCGGGGACAGACAAGCTACTCAGCCCCAGCATTTT	CASSPGDRQATQPQHF
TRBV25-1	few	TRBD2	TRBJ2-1	TGTGCCAGCAGTGAATTAAAGATCGGCGGGAGCGTCGACAATGAGCAGTTCTTC	CASSELKIGGSVDNEQFF
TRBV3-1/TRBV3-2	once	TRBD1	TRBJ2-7	TGTGCCAGCAGCCAAACAGGGGGCCCTTTATACTTC	CASSQTGGPLYF
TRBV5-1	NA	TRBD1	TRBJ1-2	TGCGCCAGCAGCTTGGGCCGGACAGGGAACTATGGCTACACCTTC	CASSLGRTGNYGYTF
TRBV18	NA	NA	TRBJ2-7	TGTGCCAGCTCACCTCAAGCGGCTACGGGGCAGTACTTC	CASSPQAATGQYF
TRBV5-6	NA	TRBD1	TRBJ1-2	TGTGCCAGCAGCCGGGACAGCCCTAACTATGGCTACACCTTC	CASSRDSPNYGYTF
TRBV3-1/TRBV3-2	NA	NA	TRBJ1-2	TGTGCCAGCAGCCACGACAAGTCATATGGCTACACCTTC	CASSHDKSYGYTF
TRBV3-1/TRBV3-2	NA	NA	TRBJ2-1	TGTGCCAGCAGCCAAGCGCGGAGCTCCTACAATGAGCAGTTCTTC	CASSQARSSYNEQFF
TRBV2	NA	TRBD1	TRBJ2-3	TGTGCCAGCAGTGAAGCGGGACAGGGTTCAGATACGCAGTATTTT	CASSEAGQGSDTQYF
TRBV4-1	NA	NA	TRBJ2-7	TGCGCCAGCAGCCAAGAAGAAGCGCTCGTCTACGAGCAGTACTTC	CASSQEEALVYEQYF
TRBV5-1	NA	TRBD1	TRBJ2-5	TGCGCCAGCAACCCCGAGGGGGCCGGGGTAGTGAGAGAGACCCAGTACTTC	CASNPEGAGVVRETQYF
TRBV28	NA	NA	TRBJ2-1	TGTGCCAGCAGTCCAATGAATGAGCAGTTCTTC	CASSPMNEQFF
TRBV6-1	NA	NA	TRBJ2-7	TGTGCCAGCAGCGAAGGGCGGGGCAACTACGAGCAGTACTTC	CASSEGRGNYEQYF
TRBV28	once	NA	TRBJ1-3	TGTGCCAGCATACAGAGACCAGGAAACACCATATATTTT	CASIQRPGNTIYF
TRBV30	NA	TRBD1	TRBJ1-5	TGTGCCTGGAGTGGACAGGGAAGGAGCAATCAGCCCCAGCATTTT	CAWSGQGRSNQPQHF
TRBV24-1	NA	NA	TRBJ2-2	TGTGCCACCAGTGCGCGGGCGGGCAAGGAAGGCACCGGGGAGCTGTTTTTT	CATSARAGKEGTGELFF
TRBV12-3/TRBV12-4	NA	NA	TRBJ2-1	TGTGCCAGCAGTTCTTACAATGAGCAGTTCTTC	CASSSYNEQFF
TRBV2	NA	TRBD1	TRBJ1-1	TGTGCCAGCAGGCTAACAGGGGAGAATAATTCCGACGATGAAGCTTTCTTT	CASRLTGENNSDDEAFF
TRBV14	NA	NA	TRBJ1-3	TGTGCCAGCAGCCTCTTTGGGCTGCGAACTGGAAACACCATATATTTT	CASSLFGLRTGNTIYF
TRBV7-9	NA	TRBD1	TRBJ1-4	TGTGCCAGCAGCTTACGGGACAGATCTAATGAAAAACTGTTTTTT	CASSLRDRSNEKLFF
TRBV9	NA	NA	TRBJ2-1	TGTGCCAGCAGCTTGAAGACAAGCTCCTACAATGAGCAGTTCTTC	CASSLKTSSYNEQFF
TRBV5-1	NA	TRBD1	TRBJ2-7	TGCGCCAGCAGAATAAACCGGGACAGCTCCTACGAGCAGTACTTC	CASRINRDSSYEQYF
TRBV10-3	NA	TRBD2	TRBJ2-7	TGTGCCATCAGTGAGAGGTCTAGCGGGTTCTCCTACGAGCAGTACTTC	CAISERSSGFSYEQYF
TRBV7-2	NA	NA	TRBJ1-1	TGTGCCAGCAGCGCCGTAGGGGTCGACACTGAAGCTTTCTTT	CASSAVGVDTEAFF
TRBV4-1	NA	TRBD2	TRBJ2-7	TGCGCCAGCAGCCAAGAGAAGCGGGGGGGCTCCTACGAGCAGTACTTC	CASSQEKRGGSYEQYF
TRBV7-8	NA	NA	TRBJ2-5	TGTGCCAGCAGCCCTCCCAGGGAAGAGACCCAGTACTTC	CASSPPREETQYF
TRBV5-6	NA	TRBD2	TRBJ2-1	TGTGCCAGCAGCATTGGAGCTAGCGGGAGAGGAGAGCAGTTCTTC	CASSIGASGRGEQFF
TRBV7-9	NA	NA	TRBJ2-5	TGTGCCAGCAGCTTAACAGGCCAGGCAAGACAAGAGACCCAGTACTTC	CASSLTGQARQETQYF
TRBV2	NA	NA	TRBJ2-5	TGTGCCAGCAGCAGGGAAGAGACCCAGTACTTC	CASSREETQYF
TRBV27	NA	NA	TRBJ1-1	TGTGCCAGCAGTTTATTGGGGGCAGCCGAAGCTTTCTTT	CASSLLGAAEAFF
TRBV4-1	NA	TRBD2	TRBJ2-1	TGCGCCAGCAGCCAAGGCCTAGCGGGACGTATGAGCAATGAGCAGTTCTTC	CASSQGLAGRMSNEQFF
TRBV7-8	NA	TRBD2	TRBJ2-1	TGTGCCAGCAGCCCAGGACTAGCTGAGCAGTTCTTC	CASSPGLAEQFF
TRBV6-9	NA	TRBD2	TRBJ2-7	TGTGCCAGCAGTTATTTTACGGGACTAGCGCGTGAGCAGTACTTC	CASSYFTGLAREQYF
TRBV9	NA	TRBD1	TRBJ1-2	TGTGCCAGCGGTCAGGGGGCACACTATGGCTACACCTTC	CASGQGAHYGYTF
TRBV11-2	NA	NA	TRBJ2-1	TGTGCCAGCAGCTTAGAGGGACTCGGTAGAGTTAATGAGCAGTTCTTC	CASSLEGLGRVNEQFF
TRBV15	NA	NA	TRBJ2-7	TGTGCCACCAGCTCACACCCGGGGGTTCCTACCTACGAGCAGTACTTC	CATSSHPGVPTYEQYF
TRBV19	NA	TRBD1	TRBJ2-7	TGTGCCAGTAGTATTGGACAGGGTATTTTCTACGAGCAGTACTTC	CASSIGQGIFYEQYF
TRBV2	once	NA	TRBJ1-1	TGTGCCAGCAGGCCCAACCAGGTGAAGTCGGCTGAAGCTTTCTTT	CASRPNQVKSAEAFF
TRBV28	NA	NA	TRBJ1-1	TGTGCCAGCAAACTAGGGAACACTGAAGCTTTCTTT	CASKLGNTEAFF
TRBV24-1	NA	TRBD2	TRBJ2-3	TGTGCCACCTCGGGTAGCGGGACAACAGATACGCAGTATTTT	CATSGSGTTDTQYF
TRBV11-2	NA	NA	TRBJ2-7	TGTGCCAGCAGCTTGGAGGCCCGATTCAACGAGCAGTACTTC	CASSLEARFNEQYF
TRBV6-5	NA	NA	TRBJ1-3	TGTGCCAGCAGCCCCGTGGGGGGGCTGGGAAACACCATATATTTT	CASSPVGGLGNTIYF